This T cell receptor (beta chain) was found in a study of shared clonotypes between healthy human individuals. Study context: The people who gave samples were two women and a few men aged 18 to 49.

With respect to this clone: Its antigen remains unknown.

Germline loops: CDR1 KGHSH, CDR2 LQKENI. The CDR3 is 13 residues long. V lost 5 bases, J lost 3 bases, and 10 bases lay in between. Overall study findings and caveats: Among donors, sharing of clonotypes was expected to be affected by sequencing depth.

Sorted subsets were amplified in replicate PCRs using about 210 ng DNA, approximately 30,000 T cell genomes. Assay used: immunoSEQ multiplex PCR; TCRdb lists only in-frame clones, some missing. The table lists about 2 million clones, 85% to 95% of them singletons. The chain joins TRBV18 to TRBJ1-1, with D hard to call. Sequenced sample: naive CD4+ T cells sorted from blood. The sample's subset: CD45RA+ positively selected. The TCR comes from a young man in good health. The CDR3 loop reads CASSTDGYTEAFF. CDR3 DNA: TGTGCCAGCTCAACAGACGGCTACACTGAAGCTTTCTTT.